This T cell receptor beta chain was profiled in a study of cytomegalovirus exposure and HLA in healthy donors. Amplification used 60 Vbeta primers and 13 Jbeta primers. The method was immunoSEQ multiplex PCR; TCRdb's version includes in-frame clones alone and lacks a portion of them. The sample holds about 130,000 clones, 60% to 85% seen once. In regard to this clone: The antigen remains undetermined.

Study observations and caveats: Rare TCR sequences dominated, though some public TCRs recurred in many donors.

The source is a woman in her thirties or forties in good health and CMV-seronegative. Sequencing was performed on PBMCs.

The CDR3 spells CASSEGGAGANVLTF. As DNA, the CDR3 is TGTGCCAGCAGTGAAGGGGGGGCTGGGGCCAACGTCCTGACTTTC. This rearrangement joins TRBV2 to TRBJ2-6; D is perhaps TRBD2 (6 bases). The CDR3 loop spans 15 amino acids. CDR1 is SNHLY, CDR2 FYNNEI, per germline. Trimming took 1 base from V and 2 from J, leaving 6 bases between them.